Listed below are T cell receptor beta chains from one sample, sequenced in a study of T cells after yellow fever vaccination. MiXCR, run by TCRdb on the 5' RACE reads, gives a single entry per CDR3 protein. The repertoire holds about 130,000 distinct CDR3 sequences, with approximately 6.6% as singletons. This specimen was CD4+ T cells sorted from PBMCs, taken 10 days after the yellow fever booster vaccination. These receptors came from a man under 40 who received the YFV17D yellow fever vaccine. The CDR3 runs from the conserved cysteine through the conserved F or W. D genes are given only for firm matches. Size is omitted from some rows. Given values are once, few, many or a class for expanded clones.

D: .; size: many; V: TRBV7-2; J: TRBJ2-1; DNA: TGTGCCAGCAGCGCCGAACCATCCTCCTCGATCTTC; CDR3: CASSAEPSSSIF
D: .; size: many; V: TRBV20-1; J: TRBJ2-7; DNA: TGCAGTGCTAGTTCCCCCCCCGGTTCTTCCGAGCAGTACTTC; CDR3: CSASSPPGSSEQYF
D: .; size: many; V: TRBV7-2; J: TRBJ1-2; DNA: TGTGCCAGCAGCTTAGCGGGGAGGAACTATGGCTACACCTTC; CDR3: CASSLAGRNYGYTF
D: TRBD2; size: once; V: TRBV18; J: TRBJ2-3; DNA: TGTGCCAGCTCACGGCCGGGAGGCGGCACAGATACGCAGTATTTT; CDR3: CASSRPGGGTDTQYF
D: .; size: .; V: TRBV12-3/TRBV12-4; J: TRBJ2-2; DNA: TGTGCCAGCAGTTTTTTAGGATCCGGGGAGCTGTTTTTT; CDR3: CASSFLGSGELFF
D: .; size: many; V: TRBV20-1; J: TRBJ2-7; DNA: TGCAGTGCTAGAGATATACGGGGGAGCTCCTACGAGCAGTACTTC; CDR3: CSARDIRGSSYEQYF
D: .; size: few; V: TRBV20-1; J: TRBJ2-5; DNA: TGCAGTGCTAGTCCCACCCAGGGGGAGGTACCAGAGACCCAGTACTTC; CDR3: CSASPTQGEVPETQYF
D: TRBD2; size: many; V: TRBV5-1; J: TRBJ2-1; DNA: TGCGCCAGCAGCCTGGGACTAGCGAGAACAGTCATTAGTGAGCAGTTCTTC; CDR3: CASSLGLARTVISEQFF
D: TRBD1; size: many; V: TRBV4-1; J: TRBJ2-7; DNA: TGCGCCAGCAGCCAGACCGGGACAGGGCACGAGCAGTACTTC; CDR3: CASSQTGTGHEQYF
D: .; size: many; V: TRBV10-3; J: TRBJ2-3; DNA: TGTGCCATCAGGCAGGGGGATACGCAGTATTTT; CDR3: CAIRQGDTQYF
D: TRBD1; size: many; V: TRBV12-3/TRBV12-4; J: TRBJ2-7; DNA: TGTGCCAGCAGCAGGACAGGGGCCTACGAGCAGTACTTC; CDR3: CASSRTGAYEQYF
D: TRBD1; size: many; V: TRBV24-1; J: TRBJ2-2; DNA: TGTGCCACCAGTACAGGGGCCTCGAACACCGGGGAGCTGTTTTTT; CDR3: CATSTGASNTGELFF
D: TRBD1; size: many; V: TRBV6-1; J: TRBJ2-7; DNA: TGTGCCAGCAGCATTAGGACAGGGGAGAACGAGCAGTACTTC; CDR3: CASSIRTGENEQYF
D: .; size: .; V: TRBV5-4; J: TRBJ2-1; DNA: TGTGCCAGCGGCGAAGCTGGGTCCTACAATGAGCAGTTCTTC; CDR3: CASGEAGSYNEQFF
D: .; size: .; V: TRBV20-1; J: TRBJ2-2; DNA: TGCAGTGCTAGATCCCAGGCTGGTACCGGGGAGCTGTTTTTT; CDR3: CSARSQAGTGELFF
D: .; size: many; V: TRBV11-1; J: TRBJ2-3; DNA: TGTGCCAGCAGCTTAGACTGGGGGACAGATACGCAGTATTTT; CDR3: CASSLDWGTDTQYF
D: .; size: many; V: TRBV20-1; J: TRBJ2-1; DNA: TGCAGTGCTAGCGGGACAAATTCCTACAATGAGCAGTTCTTC; CDR3: CSASGTNSYNEQFF
D: TRBD2; size: many; V: TRBV5-1; J: TRBJ2-3; DNA: TGCGCCAGCAGCATCTCTAGCGGGAGAGGAGATACGCAGTATTTT; CDR3: CASSISSGRGDTQYF
D: .; size: many; V: TRBV10-3; J: TRBJ2-4; DNA: TGTGCCATCAGTGACCCGACGAAGAACATTCAGTACTTC; CDR3: CAISDPTKNIQYF
D: TRBD2; size: many; V: TRBV6-1; J: TRBJ2-7; DNA: TGTGCCAGCAGCGGACTAGCGGGAGGTATTGGCGAGCAGTACTTC; CDR3: CASSGLAGGIGEQYF
D: .; size: .; V: TRBV19; J: TRBJ1-4; DNA: TGTGCCAGCAGGCGCGCTAATGAAAAACTGTTTTTT; CDR3: CASRRANEKLFF
D: TRBD2; size: many; V: TRBV3-1; J: TRBJ2-5; DNA: TGTGCCAGCAGCCCGGGACTAGCGGGGTATTCGGAGACCCAGTACTTC; CDR3: CASSPGLAGYSETQYF
D: TRBD2; size: few; V: TRBV7-2; J: TRBJ2-7; DNA: TGTGCCAGCAGCCGCCCGGGGGGGGGACGGGTCGAGCAGTACTTC; CDR3: CASSRPGGGRVEQYF
D: .; size: .; V: TRBV7-8; J: TRBJ1-1; DNA: TGTGCCAGCACCCTCGCAGGGAGGAACACTGAAGCTTTCTTT; CDR3: CASTLAGRNTEAFF